This entry lists 7 T cell receptor beta chains sequenced from one sample in a study of follicular helper T cells after annual influenza vaccination. The time point here: 2014-2015 season, pre-vaccination. Method: immunoSEQ multiplex PCR; TCRdb's copy keeps in-frame clones and lacks some. Of 10,000 to 15,000 clones in the sample, around four fifths were seen once. The specimen comprised CXCR5- memory CD4+ T cells sorted from blood, sampled on the day of influenza vaccination. These receptors were collected from an adult who received the influenza vaccine.

The rearrangement links TRBV11-2 to TRBJ1-2; a weak D match, TRBD1 (5 bases). The V end was cut by 1 base, the J end by 10 bases, with 16 bases between. The CDR3 spans 14 residues. The germline gives CDR1 SGHAT, CDR2 FQNNGV. CDR3: CASSLVKGYGDYTF. The CDR3 nucleotides read TGTGCCAGCAGCTTAGTTAAGGGGTACGGTGACTACACCTTC.

This clone showed up just a few times. The rearrangement links TRBV14 to TRBJ1-2; D may be TRBD1 (6 bases). Looked up from germline, CDR1 is SGHDN and CDR2 is FVKESK. The V end was cut by 1 base, the J end by 6 bases, with 15 bases between. This CDR3 has 15 residues. CDR3 residues: CASSQGWGAQDGYTF. The CDR3 DNA reads as TGTGCCAGCAGCCAAGGGTGGGGGGCTCAGGATGGCTACACCTTC.

The rearrangement joins TRBV27 to TRBJ2-7; D unclear. Per germline, CDR1 MNHEY and CDR2 SMNVEV (reference sequence). This CDR3 has 11 amino acids. V lost 5 bases and J 4 bases, leaving 6 bases between the germline ends. CDR3 nucleotide sequence: TGTGCCAGCAGTACCCCATACGAGCAGTACTTC. Its translation is CASSTPYEQYF.

The V call is TRBV7-8, the J call TRBJ2-1; a weak D match, TRBD1 (5 bases). The V end was cut by 4 bases, the J end by 10 bases, with 11 bases between. Looked up from germline, CDR1 is SGHVS and CDR2 is FQNEAQ. CDR3 length: 12 residues. The CDR3 nucleotides are TGTGCCAGCAGCTCCCAGGGCTTGGAGCAGTTCTTC. Translated, it gives CASSSQGLEQFF.

The CDR3 loop reads CASSPPRHGAEAFF. The CDR3 DNA reads as TGTGCCAGCAGCCCCCCCCGGCACGGGGCTGAAGCTTTCTTT. V gene TRBV7-2 combines with J gene TRBJ1-1; D uncertain. Germline V CDR1 and CDR2: SGHTA, FQGNSA. V dropped 5 bases and J dropped 6 bases, with 16 bases sitting between them. This CDR3 has 14 amino acids.

The CDR3 region is CASSIVRQGATRRNTEAFF. The CDR3 DNA is TGTGCCAGTAGTATAGTCCGCCAAGGAGCGACTCGGCGGAACACTGAAGCTTTCTTT. V gene TRBV19 combines with J gene TRBJ1-1, with D uncertain. Trimming took 1 base from V and 1 from J, leaving 22 bases between them. The length of the CDR3 is 19 residues. Germline CDR1 and CDR2: LNHDA and SQIVND (reference sequence).

This chain uses TRBV5-3 with TRBJ1-6; no firm D call. TRBV5-3 carries the ORF label, with uncertain function. This CDR3 is built from 16 residues. Trimming took off 4 bases at V and 2 bases at J, with 13 bases between the two ends. The CDR3: CARSQTHNTYNSPLHF. CDR3 nucleotides: TGTGCCAGAAGCCAGACACACAATACCTATAATTCACCCCTCCACTTT.